These 22 T cell receptor beta chains share one sample of origin, sequenced in a study of blood T cells in healthy people across ages. The second PCR ran roughly 6 to 11 cycles with a sample-barcoded 5' primer and J-beta primers. TCRdb recomputed calls from the 5' RACE reads with MiXCR, one row per CDR3 protein. The sample includes about 1,400,000 distinct CDR3 sequences, approximately 60% of them seen just once. Sequencing was performed on blood. The receptor set was obtained from a man aged 18 to 29 in good health.

This clonotype was found a few times. V usage is TRBV27 and J usage is TRBJ2-1; possible D gene TRBD2, 5 bases. Trimming left V 2 bases short and J 4 bases short, with 9 bases between. In germline, CDR1 is MNHEY, CDR2 SMNVEV (reference sequence). CDR3 length: 14 amino acids. CDR3 sequence reads: CASSLRGIYNEQFF. The DNA of the CDR3 is TGTGCCAGCAGTTTACGGGGTATATACAATGAGCAGTTCTTC.

The chain is built from TRBV4-1 and TRBJ2-7; no firm D call. Germline-derived CDR1 and CDR2 are MGHRA and YSYEKL. The germline V and J ends were trimmed by 0 bases and 6 bases, with 12 bases remaining between them. The CDR3 runs 14 residues. CDR3 bases: TGCGCCAGCAGCCAAGAGGGCCAAGTGGGCGAGCAGTACTTC. Translating gives CASSQEGQVGEQYF.

The chain carries TRBV6-5 and TRBJ1-2; 8 nucleotides line up with TRBD1. This CDR3 comprises 13 residues. Per the germline V gene, CDR1 is MNHEY and CDR2 is SVGAGI. V trimming: 6 bases; J trimming: 9 bases; junction bases outside the gene matches: 9. CDR3 DNA: TGTGCCAGCAGCTTGAGGACAGGGACGAGCTACACCTTC. Translating gives CASSLRTGTSYTF.

V and J are TRBV4-2 and TRBJ2-3, with D hard to call. Germline lookup yields CDR1 LGHNA and CDR2 YNFKEQ. This CDR3 has 14 amino acids. Trimming cost V 2 bases and J 0 bases, with 6 bases left between them. DNA of the CDR3: TGTGCCAGCAGCCAACCGGACAGCACAGATACGCAGTATTTT. This sequence encodes CASSQPDSTDTQYF.

This clonotype was counted between two and nine times. The chain has TRBV20-1 and TRBJ2-7, with D hard to call. Germline V gene lookup returns CDR1 DFQATT and CDR2 SNEGSKA (reference sequence). The CDR3 loop spans 13 amino acids. V was shortened by 8 bases and J by 6 bases, with 20 bases between the two germline ends. Written as DNA, the CDR3 is TGCAGTCCCCAAGGAGAGGTAGGAACCGAGCAGTACTTC. Translated: CSPQGEVGTEQYF.

This clonotype has just a few counts. The chain has TRBV6-5 and TRBJ1-1; D call uncertain. The germline CDR1 and CDR2 sequences are MNHEY and SVGAGI. Trimming removed 9 bases at V and 5 bases at J, with 13 bases between. The CDR3 covers 12 residues. This CDR3 is CASRGLDTEAFF. The CDR3 DNA follows: TGTGCCAGTAGAGGGCTCGATACTGAAGCTTTCTTT.

V and J are TRBV6-5 and TRBJ1-1, with 9 nucleotides matching TRBD1. Germline trimming cut 5 bases from V and 9 bases from J; bases unmatched to any gene: 7. The CDR3 consists of 13 residues. The germline V gene has CDR1 MNHEY and CDR2 SVGAGI. The CDR3 protein is CASSALTGGKAFF. CDR3 nucleotides: TGTGCCAGCAGTGCCCTTACAGGGGGCAAAGCTTTCTTT.

The CDR3 nucleotides are TGCGCCAGCAGTGAGTCCGCTAGCGGGGGGGCCTATGAGCAGTTCTTC. Protein sequence: CASSESASGGAYEQFF. The V gene is TRBV10-2, the J gene TRBJ2-1, with 12 bases aligning to TRBD2. The CDR3 length is 16 residues. The junction had 5 bases not matched to a gene; V was cut back by 0 bases and J by 8 bases. The germline V gene encodes CDR1 WSHSY and CDR2 SAAADI.

The CDR3 DNA is TGTGCCAGCAGCTTGGCGCAGGGGGTATGGAATGAGCAGTTCTTC. Translating it yields CASSLAQGVWNEQFF. The chain joins TRBV5-5 to TRBJ2-1; 7 positions agree with TRBD1. This CDR3 spans 15 amino acids. In germline, CDR1 is SGHKS, CDR2 YYEKEE (reference sequence). With V trimmed by 0 bases and J by 7 bases, 7 bases remained unmatched.

V is TRBV6-2 or TRBV6-3 and J is TRBJ2-3, with D uncertain. Between the trimmed V and J ends, which lost 6 bases and 3 bases, there was a span of 22 bases. CDR1 is MNHEY and CDR2 is SVGEGT in the germline V gene. CDR3 length equals 17 residues. In DNA form, the CDR3 reads TGTGCCAGCAGACCTCGTCCCCCGAGCCCAGGAACAGATACGCAGTATTTT. As protein: CASRPRPPSPGTDTQYF.

This clonotype showed up just a few times. The genes are TRBV5-1 and TRBJ2-5, with TRBD2 identical over 10 bases. J gave up 7 bases and V 4 bases, and 13 bases lay outside the gene matches. The germline V gene encodes CDR1 SGHRS and CDR2 YFSETQ. The CDR3 has 16 residues. CDR3 protein: CASSAFAAGGPGTQYF. CDR3 DNA sequence: TGCGCCAGCAGCGCCTTCGCAGCGGGAGGGCCCGGGACCCAGTACTTC.

On this clonotype: Mismatch with germline at one junction end may stem from a read error. The CDR3: CVSSQLVSGNTIYF. For the CDR3, the DNA is TGTGTCAGCAGCCAACTAGTATCCGGAAACACCATATATTTT. J is TRBJ1-3 and V is TRBV7-2, with unresolved D. Germline CDR1 and CDR2: SGHTA and FQGNSA. CDR3 length: 14 amino acids.

This clonotype appeared a few times. The chain's CDR3 is CAISELISTDTQYF. The CDR3 region has the DNA TGTGCCATCAGTGAGCTGATCAGCACAGATACGCAGTATTTT. The chain is built from TRBV10-3 and TRBJ2-3, with no clear D. V lost 2 bases to trimming and J lost 0 bases, with 6 bases between them. Germline V gene sequence: CDR1 ENHRY, CDR2 SYGVKD. This CDR3 has 14 amino acids.

This chain links TRBV6-2 or TRBV6-3 with TRBJ2-4; D uncertain. Germline assignment: CDR1 MNHEY and CDR2 SVGEGT. The CDR3 is made up of 12 amino acids. The V end was cut by 5 bases, the J end by 13 bases, with 15 bases between. As DNA, the CDR3 is TGTGCCAGCAGTCCCCCTCGGTATGAGCAGTACTTC. Residues: CASSPPRYEQYF.

This sequence joins TRBV13 and TRBJ2-3, with TRBD2 as a possible D gene (6 bases). V was pared by 4 bases and J by 6 bases, with 14 bases between. Germline V CDR1 and CDR2: PRHDT, FYEKMQ (reference sequence). The CDR3 loop spans 14 amino acids. CDR3: CASSSPGLLDTQYF. In DNA form, the CDR3 reads TGTGCCAGCAGCTCTCCGGGACTTTTGGATACGCAGTATTTT. The complete variable domain, with remaining parts taken from reference TRBV13 and TRBJ2-3, reads AAGVIQSPRHLIKEKRETATLKCYPIPRHDTVYWYQQGPGQDPQFLISFYEKMQSDKGSIPDRFSAQQFSDYHSELNMSSLELGDSALYFCASSSPGLLDTQYFGPGTRLTVL.

This clonotype has more than one count but fewer than ten. The chain combines TRBV7-9 with TRBJ1-1; D is undetermined. Germline lookup yields CDR1 SEHNR and CDR2 FQNEAQ (reference sequence). The CDR3 is made up of 12 amino acids. V lost 0 bases, J lost 8 bases, and 7 bases lay in between. The CDR3 protein is CASSLALTEAFF. The CDR3, as DNA: TGTGCCAGCAGCTTAGCGCTCACCGAAGCTTTCTTT.

This sequence joins TRBV7-2 and TRBJ1-2; D remains unclear. The CDR3 runs to 14 residues. Trimming took off 5 bases at V and 3 bases at J, with 13 bases between the two ends. Per the germline V gene, CDR1 is SGHTA and CDR2 is FQGNSA. The CDR3 nucleotides are TGTGCCAGCAGCGGGCCGGAGTTCCACTATGGCTACACCTTC. This sequence encodes CASSGPEFHYGYTF. Looking up the rest from reference TRBV7-2 and TRBJ1-2 gives the full variable domain: GAGVSQSPSNKVTEKGKDVELRCDPISGHTALYWYRQSLGQGLEFLIYFQGNSAPDKSGLPSDRFSAERTGGSVSTLTIQRTQQEDSAVYLCASSGPEFHYGYTFGSGTRLTVV.

This rearrangement joins TRBV15 to TRBJ2-1, with 7 bases fitting TRBD1. This CDR3 has 16 residues. The germline V gene has CDR1 LNHNV and CDR2 YYDKDF (reference sequence). The junction had 10 bases not matched to a gene; V was cut back by 4 bases and J by 4 bases. The CDR3 nucleotides read TGTGCCACCAGCAAAGTAAAAGTGACAGGGTACAATGAGCAGTTCTTC. It is translated as CATSKVKVTGYNEQFF. The full variable domain, rest sourced from reference TRBV15 and TRBJ2-1, is DAMVIQNPRYQVTQFGKPVTLSCSQTLNHNVMYWYQQKSSQAPKLLFHYYDKDFNNEADTPDNFQSRRPNTSFCFLDIRSPGLGDTAMYLCATSKVKVTGYNEQFFGPGTRLTVL.

In its sample, this clonotype was seen once. The gene calls are TRBV28 and TRBJ2-1, with D tentatively TRBD1 (6 bases). The end of the DNA is better explained by TRBJ2-7, so the J call may be wrong. CDR1 MDHEN and CDR2 SYDVKM come from the germline V gene. This CDR3 has 16 residues. CDR3 nucleotides: TGTGCCAGCAGTCCCTACTCCCAGGGGTCCCACTACGAGCAGTACTTC. As protein: CASSPYSQGSHYEQYF.

The chain recombines TRBV20-1 with TRBJ2-7, with 8 bases identical to TRBD2. The CDR3 spans 12 residues. Germline V CDR1 and CDR2: DFQATT, SNEGSKA (reference sequence). CDR3 coding DNA: TGCAGCGGAGGTAGCGGGATGTACGAGCAGTACTTC. It encodes CSGGSGMYEQYF.

This clonotype has just a few counts. The chain uses TRBV27 and TRBJ2-3, with 12 bases lining up with TRBD2. Germline V CDR1 and CDR2: MNHEY, SMNVEV (reference sequence). The CDR3 loop spans 16 amino acids. Trimming took 4 bases from V and 2 from J; bases not matched to a gene: 4. CDR3 in amino acids: CASSSGLAGNTDTQYF. Written as DNA, the CDR3 is TGTGCCAGCAGTTCCGGACTAGCGGGGAACACAGATACGCAGTATTTT.

The chain links TRBV20-1 to TRBJ2-7; TRBD2 matches at 8 bases. Germline assignment: CDR1 DFQATT and CDR2 SNEGSKA (reference sequence). Germline trimming cut 6 bases from V and 0 bases from J; bases unmatched to any gene: 4. The CDR3 consists of 13 residues. The CDR3 sequence is CSARLARSYEQYF. The DNA for the CDR3 is TGCAGTGCGAGACTAGCGCGCTCCTACGAGCAGTACTTC.